This T cell receptor (beta chain) was captured by sequencing in a study of cytomegalovirus exposure and HLA in healthy donors. Points from the study as a whole: Cytomegalovirus-associated TCR beta chains were listed, numbering approximately 150.

This clone has just a few counts. What it recognizes is unknown. PCR employed 60 Vbeta and 13 Jbeta primers. Measured with immunoSEQ multiplex PCR; TCRdb has only the in-frame clones, and not every one. The profile shows more than 150,000 clones, 75% to 90% of them singletons. V was cut by 4 bases and J by 0 bases, with 11 bases left in between. The CDR3 length is 14 residues. The clonotype comes from a woman between 50 and 59 years old in good health and CMV-seropositive. The rearrangement joins TRBV5-3 to TRBJ2-7, with D maybe TRBD1 (6 bases). TRBV5-3 is flagged as an ORF with uncertain function. Source material: PBMCs. CDR3 amino acids: CARSVRDTSYEQYF. CDR3 DNA sequence: TGTGCCAGAAGCGTTAGGGACACCTCCTACGAGCAGTACTTC.